The 11 T cell receptor beta chains below all came from one sample that was sequenced in a study of cytomegalovirus exposure and HLA in healthy donors. TCRdb's table, derived via immunoSEQ multiplex PCR, lists solely in-frame clones and lacks some. The sample lists 150,000 to 200,000 clones, 85% seen once, with 2% to 2.5% in the top ten. Sequenced material: PBMCs. The receptors shown here come from a man aged 30 to 39 in good health and CMV-seropositive.

The chain is built from TRBV6-5 and TRBJ2-5; tentatively, D is TRBD1 (6 bases). Germline-derived CDR1 and CDR2 are MNHEY and SVGAGI. Between the trimmed V and J ends, which lost 2 bases and 3 bases, there was a span of 10 bases. The CDR3 has 14 residues. The CDR3 reads CASSYIPGEETQYF. The CDR3 DNA reads TGTGCCAGCAGTTACATCCCAGGGGAAGAGACCCAGTACTTC.

V usage is TRBV4-1 and J usage is TRBJ2-1, with 7 bases matching TRBD2. CDR3 length: 17 amino acids. V shed 0 bases and J 3 bases; nucleotides not matched to a gene: 8. CDR1 is MGHRA and CDR2 is YSYEKL in the germline V gene. The CDR3 region has the DNA TGCGCCAGCAGCCAAGAGCGGCTAGCGGAATTCTACAATGAGCAGTTCTTC. Amino acid sequence: CASSQERLAEFYNEQFF.

The chain has TRBV2 and TRBJ1-5, with 8 bases that match TRBD1. The V gene end was trimmed by 0 bases and the J gene end by 4 bases; junction bases not matched to a gene: 2. Germline-derived CDR1 and CDR2 are SNHLY and FYNNEI. The CDR3 runs to 15 residues. CDR3 protein: CASSEAGQANQPQHF. DNA of the CDR3: TGTGCCAGCAGTGAAGCGGGACAGGCAAATCAGCCCCAGCATTTT.

V and J are TRBV9 and TRBJ2-1, with D maybe TRBD1 (6 bases). Germline CDR1 SGDLS, CDR2 YYNGEE. The V end lost 0 bases, the J end lost 7 bases, and 8 bases lay between the germline ends. The CDR3 has 13 amino acids. This chain's CDR3 is CASSVEQGNEQFF. The DNA for the CDR3 is TGTGCCAGCAGCGTAGAGCAGGGGAATGAGCAGTTCTTC.

This sequence joins TRBV10-3 and TRBJ2-3, with 8 nucleotides matching TRBD1. The CDR3 runs to 15 residues. The ends lost 3 bases at V and 5 bases at J; junction bases unmatched: 7. Germline V gene sequence: CDR1 ENHRY, CDR2 SYGVKD. This chain's CDR3 is CAISDDRGSVDTQYF. In DNA, the CDR3 is TGTGCCATCAGTGATGACAGGGGTAGTGTAGATACGCAGTATTTT.

V gene TRBV25-1 combines with J gene TRBJ1-5; perhaps TRBD1 as D (5 bases). Trimming pared 3 bases from V and 6 bases from J, leaving 12 bases between. This CDR3 comprises 14 residues. Germline CDR1 MGHDK, CDR2 SYGVNS. CDR3 sequence: CASSDQGVSQPQHF. The CDR3 DNA sequence: TGTGCCAGCAGTGATCAGGGCGTGAGTCAGCCCCAGCATTTT.

The chain is built from TRBV5-6 and TRBJ1-6; D might be TRBD1 (5 bases). From germline, CDR1 is SGHDT and CDR2 YYEEEE. The V and J ends lost 2 bases and 6 bases respectively, with 15 bases between them. This CDR3 region has 16 residues. CDR3 sequence: CASSLGIRASNSPLHF. The CDR3, as DNA: TGTGCCAGCAGCTTAGGTATCAGGGCCTCTAATTCACCCCTCCACTTT.

The chain employs TRBV18 and TRBJ2-1; 7 nucleotides align to TRBD1. There are 13 residues in the CDR3. The germline V gene has CDR1 KGHSH and CDR2 LQKENI. The junction had 1 base not matched to a gene; V was cut back by 3 bases and J by 5 bases. CDR3 in DNA: TGTGCCAGCTCACCGGGACAGAACAATGAGCAGTTCTTC. This gives the protein CASSPGQNNEQFF. Using reference TRBV18 and TRBJ2-1 for the parts outside the CDR3, the full variable domain is NAGVMQNPRHLVRRRGQEARLRCSPMKGHSHVYWYRQLPEEGLKFMVYLQKENIIDESGMPKERFSAEFPKEGPSILRIQQVVRGDSAAYFCASSPGQNNEQFFGPGTRLTVL.

The chain joins TRBV11-2 to TRBJ1-4, with 7 bases matching TRBD1. J lost 3 bases, V lost 1 base, and 8 bases had no gene match. The V gene's germline CDR1 is SGHAT and CDR2 FQNNGV. The CDR3 consists of 17 residues. The CDR3 protein is CASSLGPGQAANEKLFF. In nucleotides, the CDR3 is TGTGCCAGCAGCTTAGGCCCCGGACAGGCCGCTAATGAAAAACTGTTTTTT.

The rearrangement uses TRBV4-3 and TRBJ2-3, with a tentative D call TRBD2 (7 bases). CDR1 and CDR2 from the germline V gene are LGHNA and YSLEER. The CDR3 covers 17 residues. V was clipped by 0 bases and J by 3 bases, with 16 bases between them. CDR3 in DNA: TGCGCCAGCAGCCAAGAGGGGCGGGGGCAAGCGACAGATACGCAGTATTTT. This codes for CASSQEGRGQATDTQYF.

The genes are TRBV7-6 and TRBJ1-1; 8 bases are shared with TRBD1. The germline V gene has CDR1 SGHVS and CDR2 FNYEAQ. Germline trimming cut 2 bases from V and 1 base from J; bases unmatched to any gene: 3. There are 15 residues in the CDR3. For the CDR3, the DNA is TGTGCCAGCAGCTTAAGGACAGGGCGGAACACTGAAGCTTTCTTT. Translation gives CASSLRTGRNTEAFF. The full variable domain, its missing parts supplied by reference TRBV7-6 and TRBJ1-1, is GAGVSQSPRYKVTKRGQDVALRCDPISGHVSLYWYRQALGQGPEFLTYFNYEAQQDKSGLPNDRFSAERPEGSISTLTIQRTEQRDSAMYRCASSLRTGRNTEAFFGQGTRLTVV.